The source of this T cell receptor (beta chain) is a study of graft-versus-host responses after intestinal transplantation. Study-level results: Recipient-marrow GvH clones were detected, some having first appeared in ileum or blood.

Comment on this clone: Antigen unknown.

Both intraepithelial and lamina propria lymphocytes were released by processing graft tissue. Only in-frame clones appear in the TCRdb table, and some are missing; sequencing was by immunoSEQ multiplex PCR. The table shows about 8,400 clones, with around 67% occurring only once. The germline gives CDR1 ENHRY, CDR2 SYGVKD. V was clipped by 10 bases and J by 7 bases; unmatched bases: 18. The CDR3 extends over 15 amino acids. The sequence was collected from a human patient who received an intestinal transplant, so some T cells may come from the graft donor. The sample in question was ileum tissue, obtained around 530 days after intestinal transplant. This chain connects TRBV10-3 to TRBJ1-2; TRBD1 aligns across 7 bases. The CDR3 DNA reads TGTGCCACCGCCCCTGCTGGTACCGACAGGGTTGGCTACACCTTC. It translates to CATAPAGTDRVGYTF.